The 30 T cell receptor beta chains presented below share a single source sample, sequenced in a study of cytomegalovirus exposure and HLA in healthy donors. The PCR made use of 60 Vbeta and 13 Jbeta primers. The table came from immunoSEQ multiplex PCR; TCRdb's copy has only in-frame clones and leaves some out. The table lists under 150,000 clones, about 80% of them singletons. Material for sequencing was PBMCs. The receptors come from a male donor in good health and CMV-seronegative.

This chain links TRBV27 with TRBJ2-7; 7 positions agree with TRBD1. Germline-derived CDR1 and CDR2 are MNHEY and SMNVEV (reference sequence). Unmatched junction bases numbered 7, after V lost 4 bases and J lost 7 bases. This CDR3 has 13 residues. CDR3 DNA sequence: TGTGCCAGCAGTTCCGCGACAGGGTGGGAGCAGTACTTC. It encodes CASSSATGWEQYF.

The CDR3 is CASSVAGGGDTQYF. In DNA, the CDR3 is TGTGCCAGCAGTGTTGCGGGAGGGGGAGATACGCAGTATTTT. The genes are TRBV25-1 and TRBJ2-3; 9 positions agree with TRBD2. This CDR3 is 14 amino acids long. J was trimmed by 5 bases and V by 4 bases; bases with no gene match: 4. The germline V gene has CDR1 MGHDK and CDR2 SYGVNS.

The rearrangement joins TRBV5-6 to TRBJ2-5, with D possibly TRBD2 on 6 matching bases. The CDR3 has 17 amino acids. Germline assignment: CDR1 SGHDT and CDR2 YYEEEE. Trimming left V 0 bases short and J 4 bases short, with 19 bases between. As DNA, the CDR3 is TGTGCCAGCAGCTTGGTATTGGAGGGCACCGGAGGAGAGACCCAGTACTTC. The encoded protein is CASSLVLEGTGGETQYF.

The rearrangement links TRBV27 to TRBJ2-5; TRBD2 agrees at 11 bases. Near its end, the DNA agrees better with TRBJ2-7, so the J call may be wrong. Germline V gene data show CDR1 as MNHEY and CDR2 as SMNVEV (reference sequence). The CDR3 totals 15 residues. CDR3 sequence reads: CASSFRTSGSYEQYF. The CDR3 nucleotides read TGTGCCAGCAGTTTCAGGACTAGCGGGTCCTACGAGCAGTACTTC.

The gene calls are TRBV27 and TRBJ2-1; 11 bases are shared with TRBD2. The CDR3 has 17 amino acids. Losses at the gene ends were 2 bases for V and 8 bases for J; bases not matched to a gene: 11. Germline values: CDR1 MNHEY, CDR2 SMNVEV (reference sequence). CDR3 residues: CASSLLMGSGGVHEQFF. CDR3 DNA: TGTGCCAGCAGTTTACTTATGGGTAGCGGGGGGGTTCATGAGCAGTTCTTC.

V usage is TRBV2 and J usage is TRBJ1-1, with 7 bases fitting TRBD1. The CDR3 sequence is 12 residues long. The germline CDR1 and CDR2 sequences are SNHLY and FYNNEI. Unmatched junction bases numbered 1, after V lost 9 bases and J lost 0 bases. DNA of the CDR3: TGTGCCAGGGGACAGATGAACACTGAAGCTTTCTTT. Translating it yields CARGQMNTEAFF.

The chain couples TRBV25-1 to TRBJ2-2; perhaps TRBD2 as D (6 bases). This CDR3 contains 16 residues. The germline CDR1 and CDR2 sequences are MGHDK and SYGVNS. The V and J ends lost 1 base and 6 bases respectively, with 15 bases between them. The CDR3 protein is CASSESGGEGAGELFF. The CDR3 DNA reads TGTGCCAGCAGTGAATCCGGGGGAGAAGGGGCCGGGGAGCTGTTTTTT.

V and J are TRBV19 and TRBJ1-5; 8 bases line up with TRBD1. This CDR3 contains 16 residues. CDR1 is LNHDA, CDR2 SQIVND, per germline (reference sequence). V shed 5 bases and J 0 bases; nucleotides not matched to a gene: 6. For the CDR3, the DNA is TGTGCCAGTAGTGGACAGGGAAAAGGTAGCAATCAGCCCCAGCATTTT. Translating it yields CASSGQGKGSNQPQHF.

The chain couples TRBV29-1 to TRBJ1-1, with a tentative D call TRBD1 (6 bases). With 7 bases removed from V and 8 bases from J, the gap between germline ends came to 23 bases. The CDR3 consists of 14 residues. The germline gives CDR1 SQVTM, CDR2 ANQGSEA. The CDR3 protein is CSATPGTRSAEAFF. The DNA of the CDR3 is TGCAGCGCTACCCCCGGGACACGCTCCGCCGAAGCTTTCTTT. Drawing the rest from reference TRBV29-1 and TRBJ1-1, the complete variable domain is SAVISQKPSRDICQRGTSLTIQCQVDSQVTMMFWYRQQPGQSLTLIATANQGSEATYESGFVIDKFPISRPNLTFSTLTVSNMSPEDSSIYLCSATPGTRSAEAFFGQGTRLTVV.

This clone showed up just once. The chain combines TRBV6-6 with TRBJ1-1; no clear D. V was pared by 5 bases and J by 1 base, with 8 bases between. Germline V gene sequence: CDR1 MNHNY, CDR2 SVGAGI (reference sequence). The CDR3 runs to 13 residues. The CDR3 reads CASSVRENTEAFF. The DNA for the CDR3 is TGTGCCAGCAGTGTTCGGGAGAACACTGAAGCTTTCTTT.

The chain links TRBV14 to TRBJ1-2, with 11 bases that match TRBD1. Germline CDR1 SGHDN, CDR2 FVKESK. With 5 bases clipped from V and 10 bases from J, the junction kept 15 bases outside the gene matches. The CDR3 totals 16 residues. The CDR3 DNA follows: TGTGCCAGCAGCTCGGGACAGGGGGTATTAGATCCGTCCTACACCTTC. Translating it yields CASSSGQGVLDPSYTF.

The chain recombines TRBV9 with TRBJ2-2; D gene uncertain. The CDR3 has 15 amino acids. Trimming cost V 0 bases and J 0 bases, with 6 bases left between them. CDR1 is SGDLS, CDR2 YYNGEE, per germline. CDR3 nucleotide sequence: TGTGCCAGCAGCGTAGCCGCGTCGAACACCGGGGAGCTGTTTTTT. Its protein is CASSVAASNTGELFF. The whole variable domain, remainder taken from reference TRBV9 and TRBJ2-2, is DSGVTQTPKHLITATGQRVTLRCSPRSGDLSVYWYQQSLDQGLQFLIQYYNGEERAKGNILERFSAQQFPDLHSELNLSSLELGDSALYFCASSVAASNTGELFFGEGSRLTVL.

This clone was detected once. The chain joins TRBV11-2 to TRBJ2-1; weak D call: TRBD1 (6 bases). Germline lookup yields CDR1 SGHAT and CDR2 FQNNGV. V was cut by 3 bases and J by 10 bases, with 10 bases left in between. The length of the CDR3 is 12 residues. The CDR3 region has the DNA TGTGCCAGCAGCTTCCTAGGGGGAGAGCAGTTCTTC. This encodes CASSFLGGEQFF.

The sample holds a few counts of this clone. V gene TRBV5-1 combines with J gene TRBJ2-6; 10 bases map to TRBD1. V lost 5 bases and J lost 0; bases outside the gene matches: 8. The CDR3 consists of 18 residues. Germline values: CDR1 SGHRS, CDR2 YFSETQ. The CDR3 here is CASRLRGQGLSGANVLTF. For the CDR3, the DNA is TGCGCCAGCAGACTGAGGGGACAGGGGCTCTCTGGGGCCAACGTCCTGACTTTC.

As DNA, the CDR3 is TGTGCCAGCTCACTCGACAGGGGCACTGAAGCTTTCTTT. The encoded protein is CASSLDRGTEAFF. V gene TRBV18 combines with J gene TRBJ1-1; 8 bases match TRBD1. The CDR3 extends over 13 amino acids. Germline CDR1 is KGHSH and CDR2 is LQKENI. After removal of 4 bases from V and 4 bases from J, the junction contained 2 bases not matched to a gene.

V usage is TRBV27 and J usage is TRBJ2-3; D might be TRBD2 (6 bases). Trimming cost V 6 bases and J 3 bases, with 16 bases left between them. CDR1 is MNHEY and CDR2 is SMNVEV in the germline V gene (reference sequence). The CDR3 has 15 residues. The CDR3 region has the DNA TGTGCCAGCAGCCAGATAAGGCGGGGAACAGATACGCAGTATTTT. It specifies CASSQIRRGTDTQYF.

This clone appeared once. The chain joins TRBV5-6 to TRBJ1-2; 11 nucleotides line up with TRBD1. This CDR3 is built from 13 residues. Germline CDR1 SGHDT, CDR2 YYEEEE. With 5 bases clipped from V and 8 bases from J, the junction kept 5 bases outside the gene matches. As DNA, the CDR3 is TGTGCCAGCAGTACCGGGACAGGGGGAGGCTACACCTTC. As protein: CASSTGTGGGYTF. Full variable domain (missing parts from reference TRBV5-6 and TRBJ1-2): DAGVTQSPTHLIKTRGQQVTLRCSPKSGHDTVSWYQQALGQGPQFIFQYYEEEERQRGNFPDRFSGHQFPNYSSELNVNALLLGDSALYLCASSTGTGGGYTFGSGTRLTVV.

V gene TRBV6-4 combines with J gene TRBJ1-1; no reliable D call. CDR1 and CDR2 (germline): MRHNA, SNTAGT. V lost 0 bases, J lost 6 bases, and 11 bases lay in between. The CDR3 has 14 amino acids. In nucleotides, the CDR3 is TGTGCCAGCAGTGACTCGACATATGGCTCTGAAGCTTTCTTT. Protein: CASSDSTYGSEAFF.

The chain employs TRBV14 and TRBJ1-4, with D perhaps matching TRBD1 (5 bases). The CDR3 loop spans 15 amino acids. Trimming stripped 0 bases from V and 11 bases from J, with 16 bases between. Germline assignment: CDR1 SGHDN and CDR2 FVKESK. The CDR3 sequence is CASSQDPAGMAKLFF. The CDR3 region has the DNA TGTGCCAGCAGCCAAGATCCCGCAGGGATGGCGAAACTGTTTTTT.

Only one count was recorded for this clone. DNA of the CDR3: TGTGCCAGCAGTGAACAGGGGGCTGGAAACACCATATATTTT. Its protein product is CASSEQGAGNTIYF. The chain couples TRBV2 to TRBJ1-3, with 7 nucleotides matching TRBD1. The CDR3 consists of 14 residues. J was trimmed by 2 bases and V by 2 bases; bases with no gene match: 0. CDR1 is SNHLY and CDR2 is FYNNEI in the germline V gene.

This chain connects TRBV9 to TRBJ2-2; D is unresolved. The V end was cut by 4 bases, the J end by 3 bases, with 13 bases between. The CDR3 is 15 residues long. Germline V gene sequence: CDR1 SGDLS, CDR2 YYNGEE. The CDR3 DNA reads as TGTGCCAGCAGCCCCCACGACTCCTACACCGGGGAGCTGTTTTTT. Translating gives CASSPHDSYTGELFF.

This clone showed up just once. The chain employs TRBV9 and TRBJ1-3; D gene uncertain. The CDR3 consists of 16 residues. In germline, CDR1 is SGDLS, CDR2 YYNGEE. The V and J ends lost 0 bases and 0 bases respectively, with 10 bases between them. CDR3 bases: TGTGCCAGCAGCGTAGACCGCGCGATCTCTGGAAACACCATATATTTT. Residues: CASSVDRAISGNTIYF.

This chain connects TRBV10-3 to TRBJ2-7, with TRBD1 matching 8 bases. From germline, CDR1 is ENHRY and CDR2 SYGVKD. CDR3 length: 18 amino acids. Trimming took 0 bases from V and 0 from J; bases not matched to a gene: 10. The CDR3 sequence is CAISESTTGQGVSYEQYF. CDR3 in DNA: TGTGCCATCAGTGAGTCGACGACCGGACAGGGTGTCTCCTACGAGCAGTACTTC.

The chain links TRBV10-2 to TRBJ2-5; D might be TRBD1 (5 bases). The CDR3 has 14 amino acids. Germline V lookup: CDR1 WSHSY, CDR2 SAAADI. Trimming pared 0 bases from V and 5 bases from J, leaving 10 bases between. The CDR3 DNA reads as TGCGCCAGCAGTGAGTCGGCAGGGTGGGAGACCCAGTACTTC. It yields the protein CASSESAGWETQYF.

The chain is built from TRBV6-4 and TRBJ2-2; a possible D gene is TRBD1 (5 bases). The CDR3 is 15 amino acids. Germline CDR1 and CDR2: MRHNA and SNTAGT. Between the trimmed V and J ends, which lost 3 bases and 4 bases, there was a span of 12 bases. The CDR3 DNA follows: TGTGCCAGCAGTGAAGGACAAAGGTCCACCGGGGAGCTGTTTTTT. This sequence encodes CASSEGQRSTGELFF.

The V gene is TRBV2, the J gene TRBJ2-7; possible D gene TRBD1, 5 bases. This CDR3 comprises 16 residues. CDR1 and CDR2 from the germline V gene are SNHLY and FYNNEI. Trimming took off 7 bases at V and 7 bases at J, with 26 bases between the two ends. As DNA, the CDR3 is TGTGCCAGCAAGGGTACGGTGGCAGGGCATATGGGGGAGCAGTACTTC. The encoded protein is CASKGTVAGHMGEQYF.

The V gene is TRBV2, the J gene TRBJ2-3; tentatively, D is TRBD2 (7 bases). This CDR3 is built from 16 residues. The germline V and J ends were trimmed by 8 bases and 5 bases, with 23 bases remaining between them. Per germline, CDR1 SNHLY and CDR2 FYNNEI. The CDR3 coding sequence is TGTGCCAGCTGGGGCTTAGGGGGAGGGCCAGTAGATACGCAGTATTTT. It translates to CASWGLGGGPVDTQYF.

The chain employs TRBV11-3 and TRBJ2-3, with 11 bases identical to TRBD2. There are 19 residues in the CDR3. Germline CDR1 is SGHNT and CDR2 is YENEEA. V was clipped by 3 bases and J by 2 bases; unmatched bases: 13. CDR3 DNA sequence: TGTGCCAGCAGCTTCGGGGCTCCGGGACTAGCGGAACACACAGATACGCAGTATTTT. Encoded protein: CASSFGAPGLAEHTDTQYF.

The chain carries TRBV28 and TRBJ1-1; D unresolved. Germline V lookup: CDR1 MDHEN, CDR2 SYDVKM. Trimming cost V 3 bases and J 4 bases, with 12 bases left between them. The CDR3 runs 14 residues. The CDR3 spells CASSLVGSFTEAFF. The CDR3 DNA reads as TGTGCCAGCAGTTTGGTCGGGAGTTTCACTGAAGCTTTCTTT.

V usage is TRBV4-1 and J usage is TRBJ2-3, with D hard to call. Germline CDR1 is MGHRA and CDR2 is YSYEKL. CDR3 length equals 13 residues. V lost 4 bases and J 5 bases, leaving 10 bases between the germline ends. For the CDR3, the DNA is TGCGCCAGCAGCCCCTTTTCGGGAGATACGCAGTATTTT. Its protein is CASSPFSGDTQYF.